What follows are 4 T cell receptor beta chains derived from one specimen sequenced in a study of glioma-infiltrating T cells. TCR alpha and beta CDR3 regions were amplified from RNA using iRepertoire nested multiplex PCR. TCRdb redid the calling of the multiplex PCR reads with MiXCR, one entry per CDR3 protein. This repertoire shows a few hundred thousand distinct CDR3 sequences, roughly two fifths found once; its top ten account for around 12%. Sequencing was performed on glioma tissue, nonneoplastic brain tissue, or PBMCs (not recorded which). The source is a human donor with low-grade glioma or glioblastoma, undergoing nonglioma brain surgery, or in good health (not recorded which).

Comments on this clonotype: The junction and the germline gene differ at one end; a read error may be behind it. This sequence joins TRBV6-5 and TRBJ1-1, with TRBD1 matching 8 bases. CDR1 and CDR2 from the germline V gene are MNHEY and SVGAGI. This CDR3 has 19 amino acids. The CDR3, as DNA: TGTGCCGGCAGTTACCTTCGGCCAAACAGGGGGATTGGAAACACTAAAGCTTTCTTT. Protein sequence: CAGSYLRPNRGIGNTKAFF.

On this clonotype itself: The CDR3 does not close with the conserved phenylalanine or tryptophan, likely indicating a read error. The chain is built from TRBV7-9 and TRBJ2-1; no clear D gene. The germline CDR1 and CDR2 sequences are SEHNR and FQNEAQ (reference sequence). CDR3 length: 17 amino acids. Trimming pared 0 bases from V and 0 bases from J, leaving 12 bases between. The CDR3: CASSLARTPSSYNEQFL. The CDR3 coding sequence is TGTGCCAGCAGCTTAGCGAGGACCCCGAGCTCCTACAATGAGCAGTTCTTG.

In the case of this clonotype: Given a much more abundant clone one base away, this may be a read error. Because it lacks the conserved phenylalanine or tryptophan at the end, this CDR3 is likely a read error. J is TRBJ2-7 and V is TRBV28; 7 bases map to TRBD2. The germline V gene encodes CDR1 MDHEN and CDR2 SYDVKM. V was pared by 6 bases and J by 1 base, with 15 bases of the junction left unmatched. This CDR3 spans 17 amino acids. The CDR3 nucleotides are TGTGCCAGCAGGCTTCTTGTTGAGGGAGGGGAATCCTACGAGCAGTACTTG. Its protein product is CASRLLVEGGESYEQYL.

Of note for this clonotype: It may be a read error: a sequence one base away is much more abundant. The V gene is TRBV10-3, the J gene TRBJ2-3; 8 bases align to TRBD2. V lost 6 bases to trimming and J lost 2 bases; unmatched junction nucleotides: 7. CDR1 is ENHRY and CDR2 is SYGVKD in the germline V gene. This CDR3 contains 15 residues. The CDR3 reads CAIRARREDTDTQYF. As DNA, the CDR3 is TGTGCCATCAGGGCTAGGCGGGAGGACACAGATACGCAGTATTTT.